This T cell receptor (beta chain) originates from a study of shared clonotypes between healthy human individuals. Study-level background: CD8 memory received one plate per donor, CD8 naive two, CD4 memory three and CD4 naive three. Study results and limitations: In contrast to clonotypes shared by all four donors, non-shared clonotypes had lower generation probabilities. Four donors held approximately 4.5% of naive CD4 clonotypes in common.

As concerns this clone: The antigen is unknown.

This CDR3 is built from 14 residues. V shed 0 bases, J shed 7 bases, and the junction held 3 bases outside the gene matches. Germline V gene lookup returns CDR1 LNHNV and CDR2 YYDKDF (reference sequence). Generated by immunoSEQ multiplex PCR, the TCRdb table keeps only in-frame clones and is missing some. Altogether approximately 500,000 clones are present, almost 97% being singletons, with the ten largest covering 0.05% to 0.07%. The receptor was derived from a woman younger than 45 in good health. Sequencing input: naive CD4+ T cells sorted from blood. Noted subset: CD45RA+ positively selected. The chain links TRBV15 to TRBJ2-1, with 7 nucleotides matching TRBD2. CDR3: CATSRDRTRNEQFF. The CDR3 nucleotides are TGTGCCACCAGCAGAGACCGGACTAGGAATGAGCAGTTCTTC.